These 11 T cell receptor beta chains were sequenced from one sample in a study of shared clonotypes between healthy human individuals. Using immunoSEQ multiplex PCR, the repertoire was profiled, and TCRdb retains in-frame clones only, with some absent. This table holds 2.5 million or so clones, roughly nine tenths found once. Sequencing was performed on naive CD4+ T cells sorted from blood. Subset defined: CD45RA+ positively selected. The origin of the receptors is a man in his late teens or twenties in good health.

The chain joins TRBV5-4 to TRBJ1-5, with TRBD1 identical over 7 bases. V was clipped by 0 bases and J by 5 bases; unmatched bases: 2. This CDR3 is built from 14 residues. CDR1 is SGHNT and CDR2 is YYREEE in the germline V gene (reference sequence). CDR3 sequence (DNA): TGTGCCAGCAGCTTGGGGACAGGAGATCAGCCCCAGCATTTT. This gives the protein CASSLGTGDQPQHF.

This clone was found once. The J gene is TRBJ2-5, the V gene TRBV2; maybe TRBD1 (5 bases). The CDR3 is 13 residues long. The V gene's germline CDR1 is SNHLY and CDR2 FYNNEI. Trimming removed 6 bases from V and 3 bases from J, with 11 bases in between. The CDR3 region has the DNA TGTGCCAGCAGACTTCGGACAAAAGAGACCCAGTACTTC. Translating it yields CASRLRTKETQYF. The full variable domain, with the rest looked up from reference TRBV2 and TRBJ2-5, is EPEVTQTPSHQVTQMGQEVILRCVPISNHLYFYWYRQILGQKVEFLVSFYNNEISEKSEIFDDQFSVERPDGSNFTLKIRSTKLEDSAMYFCASRLRTKETQYFGPGTRLLVL.

J is TRBJ2-1 and V is TRBV5-3; TRBD2 matches at 7 bases. TRBV5-3 is an ORF, and what it does is uncertain. V shed 3 bases, J shed 2 bases, and the junction held 11 bases outside the gene matches. The CDR3 is 17 residues long. CDR3 sequence (DNA): TGTGCCAGAAGCTCACTCACCACTAGCGACCCCTACAATGAGCAGTTCTTC. This sequence encodes CARSSLTTSDPYNEQFF.

V is TRBV6-1 and J is TRBJ1-2; 10 bases are shared with TRBD1. CDR3 length: 18 amino acids. Germline CDR1 is MNHNS and CDR2 is SASEGT. V was clipped by 3 bases and J by 0 bases; unmatched bases: 10. CDR3 nucleotides: TGTGCCAGCAGTGATTGGACAGGGGGACCCTCAGCTAACTATGGCTACACCTTC. Protein: CASSDWTGGPSANYGYTF.

The chain is built from TRBV2 and TRBJ1-4, with D maybe TRBD1 (6 bases). CDR1 and CDR2 (germline): SNHLY, FYNNEI. V was shortened by 8 bases and J by 5 bases, with 12 bases between the two germline ends. The CDR3 has 13 residues. CDR3: CASLQGWNEKLFF. CDR3 DNA sequence: TGTGCCAGCCTACAGGGCTGGAATGAAAAACTGTTTTTT.

The chain carries TRBV2 and TRBJ2-7, with D maybe TRBD2 (6 bases). The CDR3 is 14 amino acids. CDR1 and CDR2 (germline): SNHLY, FYNNEI. V dropped 7 bases and J dropped 2 bases, with 15 bases sitting between them. The CDR3 protein is CASKEGSVTYEQYF. For the CDR3, the DNA is TGTGCCAGCAAGGAGGGTTCAGTAACCTACGAGCAGTACTTC.

The chain uses TRBV10-2 and TRBJ1-4; no definite D call. Trimming took 6 bases from V and 7 from J, leaving 9 bases between them. Germline V lookup: CDR1 WSHSY, CDR2 SAAADI. The CDR3 length is 12 residues. The CDR3 DNA sequence: TGCGCCAGCAGCCTCGGTGCTGAAAAACTGTTTTTT. This codes for CASSLGAEKLFF.

The CDR3 nucleotides are TGTGCCAGCAGTTTTGGACCGGGACAGGGGATCTACGAGCAGTACTTC. Translation: CASSFGPGQGIYEQYF. This chain links TRBV28 with TRBJ2-7, with 10 bases lining up with TRBD1. This CDR3 spans 16 amino acids. The germline gives CDR1 MDHEN, CDR2 SYDVKM. V dropped 3 bases and J dropped 3; count of bases not matched to a gene: 8.

V gene TRBV27 combines with J gene TRBJ1-1; maybe TRBD1 (5 bases). The CDR3 runs 15 residues. Trimming pared 5 bases from V and 0 bases from J, leaving 13 bases between. Germline V CDR1 and CDR2: MNHEY, SMNVEV (reference sequence). The CDR3 DNA sequence: TGTGCCAGCAGTCCTTCCAGGGTCATGAACACTGAAGCTTTCTTT. Translation gives CASSPSRVMNTEAFF.

The V and J genes are TRBV5-3 and TRBJ2-5; D not certain. TRBV5-3 is given ORF status, its function remaining uncertain. The V gene lost 4 bases and the J gene lost 1 base, with 11 bases spanning the gap. The CDR3 has 14 residues. CDR3 loop: CARSPPQVQETQYF. The CDR3 DNA follows: TGTGCCAGAAGCCCCCCGCAAGTCCAAGAGACCCAGTACTTC.

The J gene is TRBJ2-5, the V gene TRBV30, with TRBD2 identical over 10 bases. With V trimmed by 0 bases and J by 0 bases, 7 bases remained unmatched. Germline CDR1 GTSNPN, CDR2 SVGIG (reference sequence). This CDR3 spans 17 amino acids. This CDR3 reads CAWSVPPSGGYQETQYF. The CDR3 DNA sequence: TGTGCCTGGAGTGTACCTCCTAGCGGGGGTTACCAAGAGACCCAGTACTTC.